Below are 7 T cell receptor beta chains sequenced from a single sample in a study of immune evolution from preneoplasia to lung adenocarcinoma. Only in-frame clones appear in the TCRdb table, and some are missing; sequencing was by immunoSEQ multiplex PCR. This table has 10,000 or so clones, 80% to 90% appearing once. Sample: FFPE minimally invasive lung adenocarcinoma tissue. These receptors were obtained from a person aged 70 to 79 with lung adenocarcinoma.

V and J are TRBV28 and TRBJ1-2, with TRBD1 matching over 7 bases. Germline V gene lookup returns CDR1 MDHEN and CDR2 SYDVKM. The V and J ends lost 4 bases and 2 bases, in that order; junction bases with no gene match: 13. The CDR3 contains 17 residues. In nucleotides, the CDR3 is TGTGCCAGCAGTTCAACAGGGGATGCAGTAAGGAACTATGGCTACACCTTC. Amino acid sequence: CASSSTGDAVRNYGYTF.

This chain links TRBV5-1 with TRBJ2-1, with 9 nucleotides matching TRBD2. The CDR3 sequence is 12 residues long. V was pared by 3 bases and J by 10 bases, with 2 bases of the junction left unmatched. The germline V gene encodes CDR1 SGHRS and CDR2 YFSETQ. The CDR3 here is CASSSLAGEQFF. The CDR3 DNA sequence: TGCGCCAGCAGCTCCCTAGCGGGGGAGCAGTTCTTC.

The chain combines TRBV5-1 with TRBJ1-2; the D gene is possibly TRBD1 (5 bases). Trimming removed 4 bases at V and 4 bases at J, with 14 bases between. Germline loops: CDR1 SGHRS, CDR2 YFSETQ. CDR3 length equals 14 residues. CDR3 loop: CASSRDFRGYGYTF. The CDR3 DNA follows: TGCGCCAGCAGCAGGGACTTCCGGGGCTATGGCTACACCTTC.

V gene TRBV7-9 combines with J gene TRBJ1-2, with D possibly matching TRBD1 (5 bases). The CDR3 sequence is 12 residues long. Trimming took off 5 bases at V and 6 bases at J, with 10 bases between the two ends. Germline assignment: CDR1 SEHNR and CDR2 FQNEAQ (reference sequence). For the CDR3, the DNA is TGTGCCAGCAGCCCCGACAGCCATGGCTACACCTTC. Its translation is CASSPDSHGYTF.

This sequence joins TRBV5-1 and TRBJ2-1; D could derive from TRBD1 or TRBD2 (5 bases each). Germline V gene sequence: CDR1 SGHRS, CDR2 YFSETQ. The CDR3 spans 14 residues. V gave up 0 bases and J gave up 8 bases, with 12 bases separating them. The CDR3 DNA sequence: TGCGCCAGCAGCTTGGCCCGTGGGGACGATGAGCAGTTCTTC. Translated, it gives CASSLARGDDEQFF. The full variable domain, with the rest looked up from reference TRBV5-1 and TRBJ2-1, is KAGVTQTPRYLIKTRGQQVTLSCSPISGHRSVSWYQQTPGQGLQFLFEYFSETQRNKGNFPGRFSGRQFSNSRSEMNVSTLELGDSALYLCASSLARGDDEQFFGPGTRLTVL.

The chain has TRBV18 and TRBJ2-7, with TRBD2 as a possible D gene (5 bases). Germline loops: CDR1 KGHSH, CDR2 LQKENI. This CDR3 region has 16 residues. V was pared by 2 bases and J by 6 bases, with 20 bases between. Here the CDR3 DNA reads TGTGCCAGCTCACCATATTCTTTCGGGGAATGGAGCGAGCAGTACTTC. Translation: CASSPYSFGEWSEQYF.

The chain couples TRBV14 to TRBJ1-6, with D tentatively TRBD1 (6 bases). Germline V gene lookup returns CDR1 SGHDN and CDR2 FVKESK. V was pared by 0 bases and J by 9 bases, with 12 bases between. This CDR3 contains 15 residues. DNA for the CDR3: TGTGCCAGCAGCCAAGATTCGGGCAGGGGTTCACCCCTCCACTTT. It encodes CASSQDSGRGSPLHF. Based on the CDR3 plus reference TRBV14 and TRBJ1-6, the full variable domain is EAGVTQFPSHSVIEKGQTVTLRCDPISGHDNLYWYRRVMGKEIKFLLHFVKESKQDESGMPNNRFLAERTGGTYSTLKVQPAELEDSGVYFCASSQDSGRGSPLHFGNGTRLTVT.